Below, 7 T cell receptor beta chains from the same sample are listed, as sequenced in a study of cytomegalovirus exposure and HLA in healthy donors. 13 Jbeta primers and 60 Vbeta primers were used for the PCR. Using immunoSEQ multiplex PCR, the repertoire was profiled, and TCRdb retains in-frame clones only, with some absent. The data hold about 160,000 clones, with more than 75% observed a single time. Sequencing input: PBMCs. The receptors were gathered from a girl aged 2-10 years in good health and CMV-seropositive.

This clone appeared once. The gene calls are TRBV4-1 and TRBJ1-1, with D possibly TRBD1 on 6 matching bases. Per germline, CDR1 MGHRA and CDR2 YSYEKL. This CDR3 contains 15 residues. V was cut by 1 base and J by 5 bases, with 14 bases left in between. This CDR3 reads CASSQVEGGLTEAFF. The CDR3 DNA reads as TGCGCCAGCAGCCAAGTAGAAGGGGGTTTGACTGAAGCTTTCTTT.

This clone was recorded a few times. V usage is TRBV6-5 and J usage is TRBJ1-1; 8 positions agree with TRBD1. This CDR3 is 16 amino acids long. Germline V gives CDR1 MNHEY, CDR2 SVGAGI. The V and J ends lost 2 bases and 3 bases, in that order; junction bases with no gene match: 8. The CDR3 nucleotides read TGTGCCAGCAGTTACGGGGGGGCAGGGGGCGACACTGAAGCTTTCTTT. It translates to CASSYGGAGGDTEAFF.

The rearrangement joins TRBV2 to TRBJ2-2; D is possibly TRBD1 (6 bases). This CDR3 region has 15 residues. Germline V gene sequence: CDR1 SNHLY, CDR2 FYNNEI. Trimming took off 6 bases at V and 4 bases at J, with 15 bases between the two ends. CDR3 nucleotides: TGTGCCAGCAGCGGTAACAGGGCAGGCACCGGGGAGCTGTTTTTT. Encoded protein: CASSGNRAGTGELFF.

The chain employs TRBV28 and TRBJ1-2, with 9 nucleotides matching TRBD1. Germline CDR1 MDHEN, CDR2 SYDVKM. V shed 5 bases, J shed 7 bases, and the junction held 5 bases outside the gene matches. This CDR3 spans 13 amino acids. This chain's CDR3 is CASSQQGAGGYTF. CDR3 bases: TGTGCCAGCAGTCAACAGGGGGCGGGTGGCTACACCTTC.

The chain carries TRBV10-3 and TRBJ2-1, with D perhaps matching TRBD2 (5 bases). CDR3 length: 14 amino acids. The germline V gene encodes CDR1 ENHRY and CDR2 SYGVKD. V was trimmed by 0 bases and J by 6 bases, leaving 9 bases between them. The DNA for the CDR3 is TGTGCCATCAGTGAGTCGAGGGCCCTCAATGAGCAGTTCTTC. Its protein is CAISESRALNEQFF.

The genes are TRBV4-2 and TRBJ2-6; a weak D match, TRBD2 (6 bases). Trimming removed 1 base from V and 0 bases from J, with 10 bases in between. The CDR3 is 17 amino acids. Per germline, CDR1 LGHNA and CDR2 YNFKEQ. In nucleotides, the CDR3 is TGTGCCAGCAGCCAAGGGGAGGAGGGCTCTGGGGCCAACGTCCTGACTTTC. Translated: CASSQGEEGSGANVLTF.

The chain's CDR3 is CAWSGQPFPYEQYF. The CDR3 DNA reads as TGTGCCTGGAGTGGACAGCCTTTCCCCTACGAGCAGTACTTC. This sequence joins TRBV30 and TRBJ2-7, with D tentatively TRBD1 (5 bases). The CDR3 sequence is 14 residues long. V was trimmed by 1 base and J by 2 bases, leaving 12 bases between them. The germline CDR1 and CDR2 sequences are GTSNPN and SVGIG (reference sequence).